This T cell receptor beta chain was captured by sequencing in a study of somatic mutations in cytotoxic T cells in rheumatoid arthritis. Study-wide background: At nearly 100% purity, some V beta antibody-stained T-cell populations were flow-sorted, and these included V beta1+ cells that were sequenced for TCRB.

Buffy coats from blood donors, median age around 60 years (range roughly 20-80), around 60% female, served as healthy controls. Produced via immunoSEQ multiplex PCR; TCRdb's table is partial and in-frame only. Of more than 25,000 clones listed, approximately 73% were seen once; the top ten hold more than 7.5%. This CDR3 has 14 residues. Germline V gene sequence: CDR1 SGDLS, CDR2 YYNGEE. V was clipped by 3 bases and J by 9 bases, with 16 bases between them. Note on this clone: Its antigen is currently unknown.

Study-wide points: Antigen targets of the expanded CD8+ clones remained unidentified.

The chain links TRBV9 to TRBJ2-4, with D possibly TRBD1 on 6 matching bases. Sequencing was performed on CD8+ T cells sorted from blood. This TCR came from a woman aged 18-29 years in good health. CDR3 nucleotide sequence: TGTGCCAGCAGCGAACAGGGCGAGGATGGCATTCAGTACTTC. Translating it yields CASSEQGEDGIQYF.